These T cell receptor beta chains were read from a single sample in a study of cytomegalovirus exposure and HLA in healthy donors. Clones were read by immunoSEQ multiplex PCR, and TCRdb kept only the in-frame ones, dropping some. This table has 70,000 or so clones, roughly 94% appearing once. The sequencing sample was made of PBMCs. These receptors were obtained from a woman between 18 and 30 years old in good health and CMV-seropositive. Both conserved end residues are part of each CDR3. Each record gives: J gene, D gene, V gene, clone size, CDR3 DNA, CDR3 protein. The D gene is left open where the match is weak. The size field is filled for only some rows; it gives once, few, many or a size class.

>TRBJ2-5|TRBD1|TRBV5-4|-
TGTGCCAGCAGCCGTGGGACAGGGGGCGTCTCCCGGTCCCAAGAGACCCAGTACTTC
CASSRGTGGVSRSQETQYF
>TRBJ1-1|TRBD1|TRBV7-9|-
TGTGCCAGCAGCTTCGCCGGGACAGGGGGGACTGAAGCTTTCTTT
CASSFAGTGGTEAFF
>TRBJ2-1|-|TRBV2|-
TGTGCCAGCAGTGGGTCGCAGGGCGGCAATGAGCAGTTCTTC
CASSGSQGGNEQFF
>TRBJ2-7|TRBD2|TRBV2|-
TGTGCCAGCAGTAAAGAGCGGGAGCTCACCTACGAGCAGTACTTC
CASSKERELTYEQYF
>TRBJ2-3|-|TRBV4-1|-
TGCGCCAGCAGCCAAGTTCCCAGTCCCACAGATACGCAGTATTTT
CASSQVPSPTDTQYF
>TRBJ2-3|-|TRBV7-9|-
TGTGCCAGCAGCTTAAGTCGGTCAGGGGTACCCACAGATACGCAGTATTTT
CASSLSRSGVPTDTQYF
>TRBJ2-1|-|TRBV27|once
TGTGCCAGCAGTCTACCAGGGGCCAACAATGAGCAGTTCTTC
CASSLPGANNEQFF
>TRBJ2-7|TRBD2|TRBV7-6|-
TGTGCCAGCAGCTTAGGGGCGGGAGCGAACAACGAGCAGTACTTC
CASSLGAGANNEQYF
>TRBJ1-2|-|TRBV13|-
TGTGCCAGCAGCTTTGGTGGGGCTACTAACTATGGCTACACCTTC
CASSFGGATNYGYTF
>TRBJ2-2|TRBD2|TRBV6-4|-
TGTGCCAGCAGTCCTAGCGGGGGGGCCACCGGGGAGCTGTTTTTT
CASSPSGGATGELFF
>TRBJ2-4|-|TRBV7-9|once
TGTGCCAGCAGCTTCTCCGCGGGAGCCAAAAACATTCAGTACTTC
CASSFSAGAKNIQYF
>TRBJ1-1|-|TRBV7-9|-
TGTGCCAGCAGCTTTGAGAACGCTTTCTTT
CASSFENAFF
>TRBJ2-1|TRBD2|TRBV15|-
TGTGCCACCAGCAGAGATTTAGCGGGAGTGGTGAATGAGCAGTTCTTC
CATSRDLAGVVNEQFF
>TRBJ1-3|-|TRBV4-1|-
TGCGCCAGCAGCCCAGGTTGGGCCTCCTCTGGAAACACCATATATTTT
CASSPGWASSGNTIYF
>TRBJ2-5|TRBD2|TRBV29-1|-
TGCAGCGTTGAAGGCGCTAGCGGGACCCCCCCGGAGACCCAGTACTTC
CSVEGASGTPPETQYF
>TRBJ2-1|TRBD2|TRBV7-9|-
TGTGCCAGCAGCCTCGACGGGGGGAGGAGGGATGAGCAGTTCTTC
CASSLDGGRRDEQFF
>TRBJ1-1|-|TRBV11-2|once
TGTGCCAGCAGCTTAGGGCCTAACACTGAAGCTTTCTTT
CASSLGPNTEAFF
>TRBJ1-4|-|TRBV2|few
TGTGCCAGCCGGGGAGTGGGTGAAAAACTGTTTTTT
CASRGVGEKLFF
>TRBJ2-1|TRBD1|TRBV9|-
TGTGCCAGCAGCGTCGGGACAGCAAACAATGAGCAGTTCTTC
CASSVGTANNEQFF
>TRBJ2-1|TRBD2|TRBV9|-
TGTGCCAGCAGCGCTAGCGGAAGGGAGCAGTTCTTC
CASSASGREQFF
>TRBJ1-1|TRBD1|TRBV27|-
TGTGCCAGCATTCAGACAGGGGAAGCTTTCTTT
CASIQTGEAFF
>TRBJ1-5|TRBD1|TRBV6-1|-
TGTGCCAGCACCGACAGGGGGGTGGGGCAGCCCCAGCATTTT
CASTDRGVGQPQHF
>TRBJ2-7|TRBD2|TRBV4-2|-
TGTGCCAGCAGCCTAAGCTTAGCGGGAAGAGAGCAGTACTTC
CASSLSLAGREQYF
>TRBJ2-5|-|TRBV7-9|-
TGTGCCAGCAGCTCCCGTACAGGAGGACAGTACCAAGAGACCCAGTACTTC
CASSSRTGGQYQETQYF
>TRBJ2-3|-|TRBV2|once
TGTGCCAGCAGTGAACTAGCCGCCACAGATACGCAGTATTTT
CASSELAATDTQYF